One sample yielded the 30 T cell receptor beta chains listed below, sequenced in a study of beta chain features in type 1 diabetes. Findings of the study overall: A moderate, significant TCRB CDR3 shortening appeared in type 1 diabetes across four CD4+ subsets.

No antigen is known for these receptors. The sequenced template was cDNA made from the entire isolated RNA. Data came from immunoSEQ multiplex PCR; TCRdb stores just in-frame clones and leaves some out. The data contain 250,000 to 300,000 clones, around 22% of them seen just once; the ten biggest clones take up about 0.012%. The sequenced sample was naive CD4+ T cells from blood. The origin of the receptors is a woman in her 30s with type 1 diabetes.

The chain employs TRBV28 and TRBJ2-7, with 7 positions matching TRBD2. Germline V gives CDR1 MDHEN, CDR2 SYDVKM. V shed 4 bases and J 3 bases; nucleotides not matched to a gene: 9. The CDR3 covers 15 residues. Written as DNA, the CDR3 is TGTGCCAGCAGTTCCCCCGGGGAGGGTCGCTACGAGCAGTACTTC. Protein product: CASSSPGEGRYEQYF.

The table lists this clone with a few counts. This chain joins TRBV4-1 and TRBJ2-7; maybe TRBD2 (5 bases). Germline values: CDR1 MGHRA, CDR2 YSYEKL. There are 12 residues in the CDR3. The V gene lost 1 base and the J gene lost 8 bases, with 9 bases spanning the gap. The CDR3 DNA reads TGCGCCAGCAGCCAAGCGGGGTTGCAGCAGTACTTC. The encoded protein is CASSQAGLQQYF.

J is TRBJ2-2 and V is TRBV30; 7 nucleotides agree with TRBD1. V was clipped by 2 bases and J by 0 bases; unmatched bases: 3. This CDR3 is 15 amino acids long. CDR1 and CDR2 (germline): GTSNPN, SVGIG (reference sequence). The CDR3 region is CAWSRGLANTGELFF. CDR3 nucleotides: TGTGCCTGGAGTAGGGGGCTCGCGAACACCGGGGAGCTGTTTTTT.

The chain links TRBV6-1 to TRBJ2-5; 10 bases fit TRBD2. Trimming at V came to 4 bases and at J to 0 bases, leaving 5 bases not matched to a gene. From germline, CDR1 is MNHNS and CDR2 SASEGT. The CDR3 is made up of 16 amino acids. CDR3 in amino acids: CASSVSGRPYQETQYF. The CDR3 nucleotides read TGTGCCAGCAGTGTTAGCGGGAGGCCCTACCAAGAGACCCAGTACTTC.

A few counts support this clone. The chain carries TRBV28 and TRBJ1-1, with TRBD1 matching over 7 bases. J lost 1 base, V lost 2 bases, and 1 base had no gene match. Looked up from germline, CDR1 is MDHEN and CDR2 is SYDVKM. The CDR3 sequence is 14 residues long. The CDR3 loop reads CASSLGDRNTEAFF. CDR3 sequence (DNA): TGTGCCAGCAGTTTAGGGGACAGGAACACTGAAGCTTTCTTT. Looking up the rest from reference TRBV28 and TRBJ1-1 gives the full variable domain: DVKVTQSSRYLVKRTGEKVFLECVQDMDHENMFWYRQDPGLGLRLIYFSYDVKMKEKGDIPEGYSVSREKKERFSLILESASTNQTSMYLCASSLGDRNTEAFFGQGTRLTVV.

There are a few counts of this clone. The CDR3 loop is CSVEGLKSTDTQYF. CDR3 sequence (DNA): TGCAGCGTTGAAGGTCTAAAGAGCACAGATACGCAGTATTTT. This chain links TRBV29-1 with TRBJ2-3; D is uncertain. V was clipped by 1 base and J by 0 bases, with 8 bases between them. There are 14 residues in the CDR3. In germline, CDR1 is SQVTM, CDR2 ANQGSEA.

The V and J genes are TRBV10-3 and TRBJ2-5; TRBD2 matches at 10 bases. The V gene's germline CDR1 is ENHRY and CDR2 SYGVKD. The CDR3 consists of 14 residues. J was trimmed by 4 bases and V by 8 bases; bases with no gene match: 7. The CDR3 here is CAISYSGRGETQYF. In nucleotides, the CDR3 is TGTGCCATCTCCTACAGCGGGAGGGGAGAGACCCAGTACTTC.

The chain couples TRBV6-5 to TRBJ2-7; 7 nucleotides line up with TRBD1. This CDR3 is built from 15 residues. The V and J ends lost 6 bases and 2 bases, in that order; junction bases with no gene match: 10. Germline V gene data show CDR1 as MNHEY and CDR2 as SVGAGI. The CDR3 DNA is TGTGCCAGCAGCGTACATCAGACAGGGACCTACGAGCAGTACTTC. As protein: CASSVHQTGTYEQYF.

This chain uses TRBV25-1 with TRBJ2-1; tentative D call: TRBD2 (5 bases). Germline V gene lookup returns CDR1 MGHDK and CDR2 SYGVNS. V was cut by 5 bases and J by 1 base, with 15 bases left in between. The CDR3 contains 16 residues. This CDR3 reads CASSTTPRGSYNEQFF. The CDR3 region has the DNA TGTGCCAGCAGTACAACCCCCCGGGGATCCTACAATGAGCAGTTCTTC.

This clone came up a few times. This chain uses TRBV7-3 with TRBJ2-5; TRBD1 might be the D (8 bases). With 5 bases removed from V and 5 bases from J, the gap between germline ends came to 12 bases. CDR1 and CDR2 (germline): SGHTA, FQGTGA. The CDR3 consists of 13 residues. The CDR3 DNA reads TGTGCCAGCAGCCCACAGGGGGGGGAGACCCAGTACTTC. This translates into CASSPQGGETQYF. Full variable domain (missing parts from reference TRBV7-3 and TRBJ2-5): GAGVSQTPSNKVTEKGKYVELRCDPISGHTALYWYRQSLGQGPEFLIYFQGTGAADDSGLPNDRFFAVRPEGSVSTLKIQRTERGDSAVYLCASSPQGGETQYFGPGTRLLVL.

This clone was detected a few times. This chain uses TRBV20-1 with TRBJ2-3; D unresolved. This CDR3 is 11 amino acids long. Germline CDR1 reads DFQATT; CDR2 reads SNEGSKA (reference sequence). CDR3: CRVQATDTQYF. The CDR3 DNA reads as TGCAGGGTCCAGGCCACAGATACGCAGTATTTT.

This clone was seen a handful of times. V is TRBV7-2 and J is TRBJ2-3; TRBD2 matches at 7 bases. The CDR3 is 14 residues long. The germline CDR1 and CDR2 sequences are SGHTA and FQGNSA. The ends lost 7 bases at V and 5 bases at J; junction bases unmatched: 9. The chain's CDR3 is CASIWTGGIDTQYF. The CDR3 DNA sequence: TGTGCCAGCATATGGACGGGAGGTATAGATACGCAGTATTTT.

This clone has only a few counts. The chain joins TRBV7-9 to TRBJ2-2; tentatively, D is TRBD1 (5 bases). CDR1 is SEHNR and CDR2 is FQNEAQ in the germline V gene (reference sequence). Deletions cut 5 bases from V and 4 bases from J, with 11 bases between. This CDR3 has 14 residues. As DNA, the CDR3 is TGTGCCAGCAGCAGACAGATGGGCACCGGGGAGCTGTTTTTT. Protein: CASSRQMGTGELFF.

This clone was observed a handful of times. The V gene is TRBV19, the J gene TRBJ2-5; no clear D. Germline V gene lookup returns CDR1 LNHDA and CDR2 SQIVND (reference sequence). CDR3 size: 11 residues. Trimming left V 3 bases short and J 7 bases short, with 6 bases between. CDR3 region: CASSMSGTQYF. The DNA of the CDR3 is TGTGCCAGTAGTATGTCAGGGACCCAGTACTTC.

Note on this clone: One end of the junction is discordant with germline, which a read error may explain. The chain uses TRBV7-7 and TRBJ2-2, with 11 bases that match TRBD2. CDR3 length: 20 amino acids. CDR1 and CDR2 (germline): SSHAT, FNYEAQ (reference sequence). The CDR3 sequence: CASSSPLGGTSGVNTGELFF. The CDR3 bases are TGTGCTAGCAGCTCCCCGTTGGGCGGGACTAGCGGAGTGAACACCGGGGAGCTGTTTTTT.

This chain links TRBV6-1 with TRBJ2-7; TRBD1 agrees at 11 bases. The CDR3 length is 17 residues. With V trimmed by 2 bases and J by 4 bases, 10 bases remained unmatched. Germline V gene sequence: CDR1 MNHNS, CDR2 SASEGT. The DNA of the CDR3 is TGTGCCAGCAGTGAAATGGGACAGGGGGTTTTGGGATACGAGCAGTACTTC. It codes for CASSEMGQGVLGYEQYF.

The chain is built from TRBV18 and TRBJ2-1; 7 nucleotides match TRBD2. The CDR3 extends over 14 amino acids. CDR1 KGHSH and CDR2 LQKENI come from the germline V gene. V lost 3 bases to trimming and J lost 9 bases; unmatched junction nucleotides: 8. DNA of the CDR3: TGTGCCAGCTCACCCATGGACCGCGGGGGTGAGCAGTTCTTC. This sequence encodes CASSPMDRGGEQFF. Complete variable domain (other parts from reference TRBV18 and TRBJ2-1): NAGVMQNPRHLVRRRGQEARLRCSPMKGHSHVYWYRQLPEEGLKFMVYLQKENIIDESGMPKERFSAEFPKEGPSILRIQQVVRGDSAAYFCASSPMDRGGEQFFGPGTRLTVL.

The chain employs TRBV2 and TRBJ2-3; D perhaps matches TRBD1 (6 bases). CDR1 is SNHLY and CDR2 is FYNNEI in the germline V gene. The V end lost 3 bases, the J end lost 5 bases, and 12 bases lay between the germline ends. The CDR3 length is 14 residues. The CDR3 region is CASSEGARGDTQYF. CDR3 nucleotide sequence: TGTGCCAGCAGTGAGGGGGCTCGGGGAGATACGCAGTATTTT.

This clone was detected only a few times. The chain carries TRBV5-4 and TRBJ2-2, with 10 bases identical to TRBD2. The CDR3 has 16 residues. The V segment lost 5 bases and the J segment 4 bases; nucleotides outside the gene matches: 8. The V gene's germline CDR1 is SGHNT and CDR2 YYREEE (reference sequence). The CDR3 DNA follows: TGTGCCAGCAGTTCGACTAGCGGGTTTACCACCGGGGAGCTGTTTTTT. This sequence encodes CASSSTSGFTTGELFF. The entire variable domain, with the rest obtained from reference TRBV5-4 and TRBJ2-2, is as follows: ETGVTQSPTHLIKTRGQQVTLRCSSQSGHNTVSWYQQALGQGPQFIFQYYREEENGRGNFPPRFSGLQFPNYSSELNVNALELDDSALYLCASSSTSGFTTGELFFGEGSRLTVL.

This clone came up a few times. The chain employs TRBV5-1 and TRBJ2-7, with D perhaps matching TRBD1 (5 bases). The CDR3 totals 13 residues. V was pared by 0 bases and J by 5 bases, with 9 bases between. In germline, CDR1 is SGHRS, CDR2 YFSETQ. This CDR3 reads CASSLGQGNEQYF. The CDR3 region has the DNA TGCGCCAGCAGCTTGGGCCAGGGTAACGAGCAGTACTTC.

The sample holds a few counts of this clone. The CDR3 sequence: CSVGDRGRLYTF. CDR3 coding DNA: TGCAGCGTTGGTGACAGGGGGCGACTCTACACCTTC. This rearrangement joins TRBV29-1 to TRBJ1-2, with 10 bases fitting TRBD1. The junction had 6 bases not matched to a gene; V was cut back by 4 bases and J by 10 bases. The germline gives CDR1 SQVTM, CDR2 ANQGSEA. The CDR3 loop spans 12 amino acids.

This rearrangement joins TRBV18 to TRBJ1-1; the match to TRBD1 covers 7 bases. This CDR3 region has 14 residues. Losses at the gene ends were 2 bases for V and 2 bases for J; bases not matched to a gene: 2. Germline V gene sequence: CDR1 KGHSH, CDR2 LQKENI. The CDR3 loop is CASSPGTVNTEAFF. CDR3 in DNA: TGTGCCAGCTCACCAGGGACAGTCAACACTGAAGCTTTCTTT.

The genes are TRBV9 and TRBJ2-7; TRBD1 aligns across 7 bases. Germline V gives CDR1 SGDLS, CDR2 YYNGEE. There are 15 residues in the CDR3. J gave up 6 bases and V 3 bases, and 12 bases lay outside the gene matches. This CDR3 is CASSDDRVFGGEQYF. The CDR3 nucleotides are TGTGCCAGCAGCGACGACAGGGTCTTCGGCGGCGAGCAGTACTTC.

V is TRBV6-5 and J is TRBJ1-2; 7 bases are shared with TRBD1. V lost 0 bases and J lost 1; bases outside the gene matches: 2. The CDR3 runs to 15 residues. From germline, CDR1 is MNHEY and CDR2 SVGAGI. For the CDR3, the DNA is TGTGCCAGCAGTTACTCGGACAGGATTAACTATGGCTACACCTTC. This gives the protein CASSYSDRINYGYTF.

The chain combines TRBV11-2 with TRBJ2-5; perhaps TRBD2 as D (6 bases). The CDR3 runs to 14 residues. Germline CDR1 reads SGHAT; CDR2 reads FQNNGV. Trimming stripped 7 bases from V and 3 bases from J, with 15 bases between. The CDR3 sequence is CASTPIGSKETQYF. The CDR3 nucleotides are TGTGCCAGCACCCCCATCGGGAGTAAAGAGACCCAGTACTTC.

V is TRBV7-9 and J is TRBJ2-6; D gene unclear. The germline V gene has CDR1 SEHNR and CDR2 FQNEAQ (reference sequence). The CDR3 totals 15 residues. Trimming stripped 2 bases from V and 2 bases from J, with 7 bases between. In nucleotides, the CDR3 is TGTGCCAGCAGCTTACAGGTCGCTGGGGCCAACGTCCTGACTTTC. It encodes CASSLQVAGANVLTF.

This clone was seen a few times. The J gene is TRBJ1-1, the V gene TRBV7-9; no definite D call. Trimming took off 3 bases at V and 8 bases at J, with 10 bases between the two ends. This CDR3 is built from 12 residues. Germline V gene lookup returns CDR1 SEHNR and CDR2 FQNEAQ (reference sequence). The CDR3 nucleotides read TGTGCCAGCAGCTTCGAAGAGGCGGAAGCTTTCTTT. This sequence encodes CASSFEEAEAFF.

This clone was seen more than once but under ten times. This sequence joins TRBV7-6 and TRBJ1-1; tentatively, D is TRBD1 (5 bases). Germline V gene lookup returns CDR1 SGHVS and CDR2 FNYEAQ. This CDR3 spans 15 amino acids. Trimming left V 4 bases short and J 3 bases short, with 15 bases between. CDR3: CASSYLWGGDTEAFF. DNA for the CDR3: TGTGCCAGCAGCTACCTCTGGGGGGGGGACACTGAAGCTTTCTTT.

J is TRBJ2-1 and V is TRBV23-1; D is uncertain. TRBV23-1 is reported as an ORF; its role is uncertain. This CDR3 region has 10 residues. Between the trimmed V and J ends, which lost 8 bases and 9 bases, there was a span of 8 bases. The CDR3 region is CASGRGEQFF. The CDR3 nucleotides are TGCGCCAGCGGCCGTGGTGAGCAGTTCTTC.

The J gene is TRBJ1-2, the V gene TRBV18; D is possibly TRBD1 (6 bases). This CDR3 has 13 residues. Trimming took 2 bases from V and 8 from J, leaving 12 bases between them. CDR1 is KGHSH and CDR2 is LQKENI in the germline V gene. CDR3 nucleotide sequence: TGTGCCAGCTCACCAAATACAGGGCCCGGCTACACCTTC. Translation gives CASSPNTGPGYTF.